This T cell receptor (beta chain) was recorded in a study of radiotherapy plus CTLA-4 blockade in lung cancer. Turning to the study itself: Objective responses were seen in 18% of patients, disease control in 25% to 35%. Study-level points and caveats: Early clone dynamics of blood T cells, plus interferon-beta, reportedly predicted response best.

Comment on this clone: Its antigen is unidentified.

V dropped 7 bases and J dropped 6; count of bases not matched to a gene: 11. Looked up from germline, CDR1 is SGHTA and CDR2 is FQGNSA. The CDR3 spans 15 residues. Profiled with immunoSEQ multiplex PCR; TCRdb holds only in-frame clones, not every one. The table includes roughly 44,000 clones, 70% to 80% detected once. The study treated chemo-refractory metastatic non-small-cell lung cancer patients with focal radiation plus ipilimumab CTLA-4 blockade. The sample was peripheral blood, taken from a patient treated with radiotherapy plus ipilimumab. The chain employs TRBV7-2 and TRBJ2-1; 8 bases line up with TRBD2. The TCR sequence derives from a human donor with non-small cell lung cancer who had stable disease on radiotherapy plus ipilimumab. CDR3: CASTLGGGLPNEQFF. CDR3 nucleotides: TGTGCCAGCACCCTCGGGGGGGGCTTACCCAATGAGCAGTTCTTC.